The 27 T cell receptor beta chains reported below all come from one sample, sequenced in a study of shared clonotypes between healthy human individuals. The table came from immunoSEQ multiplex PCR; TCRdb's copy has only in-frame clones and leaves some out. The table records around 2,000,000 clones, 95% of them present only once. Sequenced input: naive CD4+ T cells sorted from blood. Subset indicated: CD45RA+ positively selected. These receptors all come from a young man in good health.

CDR3 in amino acids: CAWSVLSAGLQGGTDTQYF. The CDR3 DNA is TGTGCCTGGAGTGTATTGTCTGCGGGGCTCCAAGGAGGGACAGATACGCAGTATTTT. V gene TRBV30 combines with J gene TRBJ2-3, with D possibly being TRBD2 (6 bases). Germline CDR1 reads GTSNPN; CDR2 reads SVGIG (reference sequence). Trimming took off 0 bases at V and 3 bases at J, with 25 bases between the two ends. This CDR3 has 19 amino acids.

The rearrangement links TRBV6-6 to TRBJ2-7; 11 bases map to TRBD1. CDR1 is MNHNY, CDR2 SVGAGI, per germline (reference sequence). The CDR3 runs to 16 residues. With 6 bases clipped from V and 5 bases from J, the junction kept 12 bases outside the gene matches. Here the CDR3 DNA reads TGTGCCAGCAGCCCCGGACAGGGGGCGGGTGGCCACGAGCAGTACTTC. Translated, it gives CASSPGQGAGGHEQYF.

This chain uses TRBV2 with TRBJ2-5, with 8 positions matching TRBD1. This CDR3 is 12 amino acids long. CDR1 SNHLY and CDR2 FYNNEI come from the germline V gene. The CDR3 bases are TGTACTTCAGGACAGGGTTTGGAGACCCAGTACTTC. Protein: CTSGQGLETQYF. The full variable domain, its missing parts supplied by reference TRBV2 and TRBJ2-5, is EPEVTQTPSHQVTQMGQEVILRCVPISNHLYFYWYRQILGQKVEFLVSFYNNEISEKSEIFDDQFSVERPDGSNFTLKIRSTKLEDSAMYFCTSGQGLETQYFGPGTRLLVL.

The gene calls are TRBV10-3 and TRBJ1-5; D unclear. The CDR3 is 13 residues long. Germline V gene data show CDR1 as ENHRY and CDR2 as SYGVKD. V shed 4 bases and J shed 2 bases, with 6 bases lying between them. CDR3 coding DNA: TGTGCCATCAGTGGGGAGCGCAATCAGCCCCAGCATTTT. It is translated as CAISGERNQPQHF.

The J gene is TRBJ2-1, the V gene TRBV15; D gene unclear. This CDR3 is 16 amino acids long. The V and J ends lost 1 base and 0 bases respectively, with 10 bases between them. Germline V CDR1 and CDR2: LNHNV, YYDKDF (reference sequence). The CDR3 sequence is CATSRVITSSYNEQFF. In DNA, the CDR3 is TGTGCCACCAGCAGAGTCATTACGAGCTCCTACAATGAGCAGTTCTTC.

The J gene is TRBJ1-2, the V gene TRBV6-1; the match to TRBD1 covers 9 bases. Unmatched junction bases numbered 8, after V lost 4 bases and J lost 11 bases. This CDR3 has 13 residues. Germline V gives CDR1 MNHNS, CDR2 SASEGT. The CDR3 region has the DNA TGTGCCAGCAGTGTGGGACAGGGAATAGGGTACACCTTC. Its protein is CASSVGQGIGYTF.

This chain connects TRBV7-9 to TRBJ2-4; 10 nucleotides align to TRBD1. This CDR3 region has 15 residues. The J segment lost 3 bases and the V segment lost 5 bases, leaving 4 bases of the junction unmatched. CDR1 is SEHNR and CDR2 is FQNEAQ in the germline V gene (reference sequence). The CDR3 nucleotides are TGTGCCAGCAGCCGGACAGGGGGATTCAAAAACATTCAGTACTTC. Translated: CASSRTGGFKNIQYF.

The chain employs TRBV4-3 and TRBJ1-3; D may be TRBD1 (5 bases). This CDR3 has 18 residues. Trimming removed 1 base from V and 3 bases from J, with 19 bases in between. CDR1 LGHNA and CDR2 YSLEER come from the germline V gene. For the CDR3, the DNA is TGCGCCAGCAGCCAAGCGTTACAGGCTGGTTTAAGTGGAAACACCATATATTTT. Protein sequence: CASSQALQAGLSGNTIYF.

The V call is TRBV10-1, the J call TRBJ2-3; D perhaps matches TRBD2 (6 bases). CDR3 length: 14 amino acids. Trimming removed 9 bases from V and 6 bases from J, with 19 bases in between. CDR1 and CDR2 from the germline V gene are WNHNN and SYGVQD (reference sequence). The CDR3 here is CASSRDSASDTQYF. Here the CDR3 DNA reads TGCGCCAGTTCCCGGGACTCCGCTTCGGATACGCAGTATTTT.

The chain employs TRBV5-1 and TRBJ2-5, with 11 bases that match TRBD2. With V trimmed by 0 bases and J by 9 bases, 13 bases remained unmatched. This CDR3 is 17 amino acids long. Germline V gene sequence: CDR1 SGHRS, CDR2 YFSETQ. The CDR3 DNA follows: TGCGCCAGCAGCTTGGTCCCGACTAGCGGGGTCCAGAAGTCCCAGTACTTC. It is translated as CASSLVPTSGVQKSQYF.

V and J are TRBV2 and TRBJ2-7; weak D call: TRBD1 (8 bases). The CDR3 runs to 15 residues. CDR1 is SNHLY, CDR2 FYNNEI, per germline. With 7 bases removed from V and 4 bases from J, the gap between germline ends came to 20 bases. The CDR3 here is CASILSTGGGYEQYF. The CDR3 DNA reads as TGTGCCAGCATCTTGTCTACAGGGGGAGGGTACGAGCAGTACTTC.

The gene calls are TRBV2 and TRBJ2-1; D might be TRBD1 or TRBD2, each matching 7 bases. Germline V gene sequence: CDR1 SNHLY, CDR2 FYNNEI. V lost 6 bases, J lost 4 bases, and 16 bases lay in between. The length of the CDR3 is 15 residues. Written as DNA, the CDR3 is TGTGCCAGCAGCTACAGGGGCGGGGGATACAATGAGCAGTTCTTC. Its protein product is CASSYRGGGYNEQFF. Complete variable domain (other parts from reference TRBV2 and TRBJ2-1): EPEVTQTPSHQVTQMGQEVILRCVPISNHLYFYWYRQILGQKVEFLVSFYNNEISEKSEIFDDQFSVERPDGSNFTLKIRSTKLEDSAMYFCASSYRGGGYNEQFFGPGTRLTVL.

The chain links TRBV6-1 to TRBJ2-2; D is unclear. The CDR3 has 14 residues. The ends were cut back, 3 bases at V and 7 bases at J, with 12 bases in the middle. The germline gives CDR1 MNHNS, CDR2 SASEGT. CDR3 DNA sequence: TGTGCCAGCAGTGAGGTTGGGGTTGTCGGGGAGCTGTTTTTT. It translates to CASSEVGVVGELFF.

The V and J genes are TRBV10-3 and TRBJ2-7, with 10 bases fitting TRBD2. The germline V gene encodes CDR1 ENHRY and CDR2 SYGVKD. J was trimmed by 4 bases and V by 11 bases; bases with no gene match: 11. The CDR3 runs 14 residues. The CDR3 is CASSGGAVTYEQYF. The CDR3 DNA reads TGTGCCTCAAGCGGGGGGGCGGTAACGTACGAGCAGTACTTC.

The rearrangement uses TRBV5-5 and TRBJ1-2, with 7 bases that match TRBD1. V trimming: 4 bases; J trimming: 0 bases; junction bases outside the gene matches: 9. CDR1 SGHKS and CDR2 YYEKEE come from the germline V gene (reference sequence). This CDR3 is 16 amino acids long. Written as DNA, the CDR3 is TGTGCCAGCAGCCGTACCGGGACAGATACTAACTATGGCTACACCTTC. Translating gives CASSRTGTDTNYGYTF.

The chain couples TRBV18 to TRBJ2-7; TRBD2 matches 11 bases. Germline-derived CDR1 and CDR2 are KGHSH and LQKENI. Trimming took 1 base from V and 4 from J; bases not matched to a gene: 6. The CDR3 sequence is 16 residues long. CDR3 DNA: TGTGCCAGCTCACCACGGGGGCTAGCGGGAGGATACGAGCAGTACTTC. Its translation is CASSPRGLAGGYEQYF. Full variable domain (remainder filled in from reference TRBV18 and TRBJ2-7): NAGVMQNPRHLVRRRGQEARLRCSPMKGHSHVYWYRQLPEEGLKFMVYLQKENIIDESGMPKERFSAEFPKEGPSILRIQQVVRGDSAAYFCASSPRGLAGGYEQYFGPGTRLTVT.

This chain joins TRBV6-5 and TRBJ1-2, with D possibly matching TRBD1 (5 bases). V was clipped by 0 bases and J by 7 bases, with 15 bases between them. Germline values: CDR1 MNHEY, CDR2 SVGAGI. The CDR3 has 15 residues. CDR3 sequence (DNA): TGTGCCAGCAGTTACTCGATGCAGGGTCTACGTGGCTACACCTTC. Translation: CASSYSMQGLRGYTF.

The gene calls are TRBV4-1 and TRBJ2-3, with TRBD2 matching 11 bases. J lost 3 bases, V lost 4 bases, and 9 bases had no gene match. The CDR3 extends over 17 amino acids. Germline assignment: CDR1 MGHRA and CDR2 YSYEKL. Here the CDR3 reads CASSPLLAGGGTDTQYF. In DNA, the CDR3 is TGCGCCAGCAGCCCACTGCTAGCGGGAGGAGGTACAGATACGCAGTATTTT.

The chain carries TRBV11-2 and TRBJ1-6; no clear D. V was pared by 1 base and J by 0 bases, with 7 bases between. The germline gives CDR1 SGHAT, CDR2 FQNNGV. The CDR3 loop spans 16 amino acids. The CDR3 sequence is CASSLVLGSYNSPLHF. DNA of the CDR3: TGTGCCAGCAGCTTAGTTCTGGGCTCCTATAATTCACCCCTCCACTTT.

CDR3 bases: TGTGCCAGCAGCCAACCGGGACAGTCCTACAATGAGCAGTTCTTC. This translates into CASSQPGQSYNEQFF. The chain is built from TRBV4-2 and TRBJ2-1; 7 bases align to TRBD1. The CDR3 spans 15 residues. V lost 2 bases, J lost 1 base, and 2 bases stayed unmatched. The germline V gene has CDR1 LGHNA and CDR2 YNFKEQ.

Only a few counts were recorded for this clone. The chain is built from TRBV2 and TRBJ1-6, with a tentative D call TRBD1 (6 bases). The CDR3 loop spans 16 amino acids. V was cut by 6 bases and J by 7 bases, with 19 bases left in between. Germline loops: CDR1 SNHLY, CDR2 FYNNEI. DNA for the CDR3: TGTGCCAGCAGCGCACAGGGCCGTGATTTGAATTCACCCCTCCACTTT. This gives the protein CASSAQGRDLNSPLHF.

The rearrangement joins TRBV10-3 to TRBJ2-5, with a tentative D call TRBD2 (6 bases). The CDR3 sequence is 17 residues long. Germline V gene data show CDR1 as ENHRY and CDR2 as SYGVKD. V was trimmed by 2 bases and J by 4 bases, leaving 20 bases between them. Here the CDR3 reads CAISELPWTTGGETQYF. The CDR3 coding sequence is TGTGCCATCAGTGAGCTACCGTGGACTACTGGGGGAGAGACCCAGTACTTC.

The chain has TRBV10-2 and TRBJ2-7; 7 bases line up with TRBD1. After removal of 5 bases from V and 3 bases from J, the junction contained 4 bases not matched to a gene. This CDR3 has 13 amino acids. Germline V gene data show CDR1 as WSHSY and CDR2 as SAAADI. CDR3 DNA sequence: TGCGCCAGCAGTCGACAGGGTATCTACGAGCAGTACTTC. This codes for CASSRQGIYEQYF.

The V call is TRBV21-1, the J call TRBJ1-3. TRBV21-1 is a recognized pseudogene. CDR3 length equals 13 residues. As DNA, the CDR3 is TGTGCCAGCAGCGCAACCGGGACCAACACCATATATTTT. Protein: CASSATGTNTIYF.

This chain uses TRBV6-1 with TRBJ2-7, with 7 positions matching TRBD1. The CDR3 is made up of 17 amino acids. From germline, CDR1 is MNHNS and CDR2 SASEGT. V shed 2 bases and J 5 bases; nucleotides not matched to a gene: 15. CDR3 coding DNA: TGTGCCAGCAGTGAAAGGGCAGGGGGACCTCCTTTGCACGAGCAGTACTTC. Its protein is CASSERAGGPPLHEQYF.

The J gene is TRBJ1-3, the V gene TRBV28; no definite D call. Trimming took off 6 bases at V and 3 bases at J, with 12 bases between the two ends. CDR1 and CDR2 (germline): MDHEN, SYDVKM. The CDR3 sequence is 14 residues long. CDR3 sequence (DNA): TGTGCCAGCAGCACCCCGGCACTTGGAAACACCATATATTTT. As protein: CASSTPALGNTIYF.

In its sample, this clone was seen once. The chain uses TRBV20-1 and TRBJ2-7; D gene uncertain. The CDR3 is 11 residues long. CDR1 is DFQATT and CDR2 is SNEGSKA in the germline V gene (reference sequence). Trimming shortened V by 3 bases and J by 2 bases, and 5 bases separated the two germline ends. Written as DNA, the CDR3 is TGCAGTGCTAGTGTGACCTACGAGCAGTACTTC. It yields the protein CSASVTYEQYF.